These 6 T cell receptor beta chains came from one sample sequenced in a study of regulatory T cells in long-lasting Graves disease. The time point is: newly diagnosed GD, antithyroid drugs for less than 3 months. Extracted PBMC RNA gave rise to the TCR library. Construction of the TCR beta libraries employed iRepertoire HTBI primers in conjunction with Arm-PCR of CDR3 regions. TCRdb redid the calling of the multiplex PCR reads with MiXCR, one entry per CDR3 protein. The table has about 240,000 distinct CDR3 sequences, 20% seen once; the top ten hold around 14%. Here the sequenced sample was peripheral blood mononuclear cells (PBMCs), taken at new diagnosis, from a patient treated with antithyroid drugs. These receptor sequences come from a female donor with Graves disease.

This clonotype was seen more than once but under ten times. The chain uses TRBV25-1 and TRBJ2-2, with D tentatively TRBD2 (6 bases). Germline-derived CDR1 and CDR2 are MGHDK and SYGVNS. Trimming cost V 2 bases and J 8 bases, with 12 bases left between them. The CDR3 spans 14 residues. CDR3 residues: CASSEPGGKGELFF. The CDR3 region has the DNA TGTGCCAGCAGTGAACCCGGAGGGAAGGGGGAGCTGTTTTTT.

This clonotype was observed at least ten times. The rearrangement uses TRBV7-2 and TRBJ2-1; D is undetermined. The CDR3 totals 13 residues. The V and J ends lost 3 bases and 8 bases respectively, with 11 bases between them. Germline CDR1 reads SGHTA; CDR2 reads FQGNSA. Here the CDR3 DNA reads TGTGCCAGCAGCTTGGCCAGGAAGGATGAGCAGTTCTTC. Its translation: CASSLARKDEQFF.

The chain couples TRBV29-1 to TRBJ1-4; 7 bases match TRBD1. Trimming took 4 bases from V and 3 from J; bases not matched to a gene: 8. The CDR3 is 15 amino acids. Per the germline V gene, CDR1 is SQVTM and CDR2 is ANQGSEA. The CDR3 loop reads CSVALFQGANEKLFF. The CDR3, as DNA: TGCAGCGTTGCCCTTTTCCAGGGGGCTAATGAAAAACTGTTTTTT.

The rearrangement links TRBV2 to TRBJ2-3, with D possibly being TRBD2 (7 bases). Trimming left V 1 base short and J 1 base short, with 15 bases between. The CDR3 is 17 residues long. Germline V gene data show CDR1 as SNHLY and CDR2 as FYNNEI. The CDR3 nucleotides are TGTGCCAGCAGTGAAGTTTGGGCGGGGGCCCGCACAGATACGCAGTATTTT. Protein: CASSEVWAGARTDTQYF.

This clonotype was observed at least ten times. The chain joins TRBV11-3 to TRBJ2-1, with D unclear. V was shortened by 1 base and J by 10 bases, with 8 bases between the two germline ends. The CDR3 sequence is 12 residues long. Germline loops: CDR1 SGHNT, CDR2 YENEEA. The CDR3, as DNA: TGTGCCAGCAGCTTAGCTTTGAGGGAGCAGTTCTTC. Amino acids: CASSLALREQFF.

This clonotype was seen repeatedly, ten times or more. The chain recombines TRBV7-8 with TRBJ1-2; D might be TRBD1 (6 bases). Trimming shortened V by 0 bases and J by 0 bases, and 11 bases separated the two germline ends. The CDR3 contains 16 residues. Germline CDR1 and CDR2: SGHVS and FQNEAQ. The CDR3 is CASSLAGAGANYGYTF. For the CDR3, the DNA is TGTGCCAGCAGCTTAGCGGGGGCAGGAGCTAACTATGGCTACACCTTC.